A single sample is the source of the 25 T cell receptor beta chains below, sequenced in a study of cytomegalovirus exposure and HLA in healthy donors. The PCR contained 60 Vbeta and 13 Jbeta primers. The repertoire was sequenced with immunoSEQ multiplex PCR; TCRdb's copy has only in-frame clones and lacks some. The sample totals 140,000 or so clones. The sequencing sample was made of PBMCs. The origin of the receptors is a male donor in good health and CMV-seronegative.

The CDR3 loop reads CATGNSYEQYF. Here the CDR3 DNA reads TGTGCGACTGGCAACTCCTACGAGCAGTACTTC. The V gene is TRBV7-2, the J gene TRBJ2-7; D ambiguous. Germline V lookup: CDR1 SGHTA, CDR2 FQGNSA. The CDR3 length is 11 residues.

The chain links TRBV5-5 to TRBJ1-5; 7 bases match TRBD1. Germline V lookup: CDR1 SGHKS, CDR2 YYEKEE (reference sequence). V shed 5 bases and J 6 bases; nucleotides not matched to a gene: 8. CDR3 length: 14 amino acids. This chain's CDR3 is CASSPDRVGQPQHF. Written as DNA, the CDR3 is TGTGCCAGCAGTCCTGACAGGGTGGGTCAGCCCCAGCATTTT.

The V and J genes are TRBV5-6 and TRBJ1-6, with unresolved D. Looked up from germline, CDR1 is SGHDT and CDR2 is YYEEEE. Trimming cost V 0 bases and J 10 bases, with 8 bases left between them. CDR3 length: 13 residues. The DNA for the CDR3 is TGTGCCAGCAGCTTGGTAACTGTCTCACCCCTCCACTTT. This gives the protein CASSLVTVSPLHF.

This rearrangement joins TRBV2 to TRBJ2-2; TRBD1 aligns across 8 bases. The trim removed 8 bases at V and 2 bases at J, leaving 7 bases unmatched. Looked up from germline, CDR1 is SNHLY and CDR2 is FYNNEI. CDR3 size: 15 residues. The CDR3 region is CASQGALTNTGELFF. CDR3 nucleotides: TGTGCCAGCCAGGGGGCCCTTACTAACACCGGGGAGCTGTTTTTT.

This chain links TRBV19 with TRBJ1-1; D is unclear. The CDR3 has 13 amino acids. Germline V gene data show CDR1 as LNHDA and CDR2 as SQIVND (reference sequence). Trimming took 3 bases from V and 3 from J, leaving 8 bases between them. The CDR3 DNA sequence: TGTGCCAGTAGTATCAAGGAGGACACTGAAGCTTTCTTT. Amino acid sequence: CASSIKEDTEAFF.

This sequence joins TRBV28 and TRBJ1-4, with 11 positions matching TRBD1. Unmatched junction bases numbered 0, after V lost 4 bases and J lost 5 bases. This CDR3 is built from 14 residues. Germline CDR1 MDHEN, CDR2 SYDVKM. CDR3 nucleotide sequence: TGTGCCAGCAGTTGGGACAGGGGGAATGAAAAACTGTTTTTT. Its protein product is CASSWDRGNEKLFF.

CDR3 nucleotides: TGCGCCAGCAGCCAAGACAAAGGAACAGGGAATGAGCAGTTCTTC. As protein: CASSQDKGTGNEQFF. The chain couples TRBV4-1 to TRBJ2-1; the D gene is possibly TRBD1 (6 bases). CDR1 MGHRA and CDR2 YSYEKL come from the germline V gene. The V and J ends lost 0 bases and 7 bases respectively, with 13 bases between them. The length of the CDR3 is 15 residues.

The rearrangement links TRBV7-2 to TRBJ1-6; 11 bases match TRBD1. This CDR3 has 14 residues. Trimming at V came to 5 bases and at J to 9 bases, leaving 3 bases not matched to a gene. CDR1 is SGHTA, CDR2 FQGNSA, per germline. CDR3 amino acids: CASSPGQGGSPLHF. The CDR3 region has the DNA TGTGCCAGCAGCCCGGGACAGGGGGGTTCACCCCTCCACTTT.

The chain joins TRBV5-1 to TRBJ2-5; 11 bases fit TRBD1. This CDR3 comprises 15 residues. The germline V gene has CDR1 SGHRS and CDR2 YFSETQ. Trimming at V came to 0 bases and at J to 7 bases, leaving 5 bases not matched to a gene. Written as DNA, the CDR3 is TGCGCCAGCAGCTTGGCCGCCGGGACAGGGGGGACCCAGTACTTC. Translated, it gives CASSLAAGTGGTQYF.

The chain links TRBV28 to TRBJ1-1, with TRBD1 matching over 7 bases. The trim removed 6 bases at V and 6 bases at J, leaving 10 bases unmatched. Germline CDR1 and CDR2: MDHEN and SYDVKM. CDR3 size: 14 residues. CDR3 residues: CASRTQDRDPEAFF. For the CDR3, the DNA is TGTGCCAGCAGAACCCAAGACAGGGACCCTGAAGCTTTCTTT.

The chain uses TRBV30 and TRBJ1-5, with no clear D. Trimming removed 2 bases from V and 7 bases from J, with 12 bases in between. CDR1 and CDR2 from the germline V gene are GTSNPN and SVGIG (reference sequence). CDR3 size: 13 residues. The CDR3 DNA reads TGTGCCTGGAGTCTTGGGGAGGAACAGCCCCAGCATTTT. Amino acids: CAWSLGEEQPQHF.

This chain joins TRBV7-9 and TRBJ2-7; possibly TRBD1 for D (6 bases). The germline gives CDR1 SEHNR, CDR2 FQNEAQ (reference sequence). The ends were cut back, 5 bases at V and 5 bases at J, with 10 bases in the middle. The CDR3 sequence is 12 residues long. Here the CDR3 DNA reads TGTGCCAGCAGCATTTACAGGGACGAGCAGTACTTC. Translated, it gives CASSIYRDEQYF.

CDR3 bases: TGTGCCAGCAGCTTAGATTACCTACAGAGATTCTACGAGCAGTACTTC. The encoded protein is CASSLDYLQRFYEQYF. The chain has TRBV11-2 and TRBJ2-7; D not resolved. Trimming took off 0 bases at V and 3 bases at J, with 15 bases between the two ends. From germline, CDR1 is SGHAT and CDR2 FQNNGV. This CDR3 has 16 residues.

J is TRBJ2-2 and V is TRBV19; TRBD1 matches 9 bases. Germline values: CDR1 LNHDA, CDR2 SQIVND (reference sequence). V lost 3 bases to trimming and J lost 3 bases; unmatched junction nucleotides: 2. This CDR3 region has 15 residues. Here the CDR3 reads CASSMWTGDTGELFF. The CDR3 coding sequence is TGTGCCAGTAGTATGTGGACAGGGGACACCGGGGAGCTGTTTTTT. Supplemented by reference TRBV19 and TRBJ2-2, the full variable domain reads DGGITQSPKYLFRKEGQNVTLSCEQNLNHDAMYWYRQDPGQGLRLIYYSQIVNDFQKGDIAEGYSVSREKKESFPLTVTSAQKNPTAFYLCASSMWTGDTGELFFGEGSRLTVL.

The genes are TRBV7-9 and TRBJ1-1, with D hard to call. Germline lookup yields CDR1 SEHNR and CDR2 FQNEAQ (reference sequence). This CDR3 comprises 13 residues. The V end lost 5 bases, the J end lost 4 bases, and 11 bases lay between the germline ends. This chain's CDR3 is CASSLKEGTEAFF. The CDR3 coding sequence is TGTGCCAGCAGCCTCAAGGAGGGCACTGAAGCTTTCTTT. Based on the CDR3 plus reference TRBV7-9 and TRBJ1-1, the full variable domain is DTGVSQNPRHKITKRGQNVTFRCDPISEHNRLYWYRQTLGQGPEFLTYFQNEAQLEKSRLLSDRFSAERPKGSFSTLEIQRTEQGDSAMYLCASSLKEGTEAFFGQGTRLTVV.

CDR3 bases: TGTGCCTGGAGTGAGGGACAGGGGTTTATCGACGAGCAGTACTTC. Translation: CAWSEGQGFIDEQYF. The J gene is TRBJ2-7, the V gene TRBV30; 10 bases match TRBD1. With 1 base clipped from V and 5 bases from J, the junction kept 8 bases outside the gene matches. CDR3 length: 15 residues. CDR1 is GTSNPN and CDR2 is SVGIG in the germline V gene (reference sequence).

CDR3 region: CASSYSGGSYEQYF. Written as DNA, the CDR3 is TGTGCCAGCAGTTACTCTGGAGGATCTTACGAGCAGTACTTC. The rearrangement uses TRBV6-5 and TRBJ2-7, with a weak D call TRBD2 (5 bases). The germline gives CDR1 MNHEY, CDR2 SVGAGI. The V end lost 0 bases, the J end lost 4 bases, and 10 bases lay between the germline ends. This CDR3 comprises 14 residues.

This rearrangement joins TRBV6-5 to TRBJ2-1, with a tentative D call TRBD2 (6 bases). Per the germline V gene, CDR1 is MNHEY and CDR2 is SVGAGI. This CDR3 has 14 amino acids. V shed 0 bases and J shed 4 bases, with 7 bases lying between them. CDR3 amino acids: CASSYSSGYNEQFF. The CDR3 DNA reads as TGTGCCAGCAGTTACTCGAGCGGGTACAATGAGCAGTTCTTC.

The CDR3 nucleotides are TGTGCCAGCTCACCACCGGAGGGGGCTGGTGGCTACACCTTC. It yields the protein CASSPPEGAGGYTF. This chain joins TRBV18 and TRBJ1-2; TRBD1 aligns across 7 bases. The germline V gene has CDR1 KGHSH and CDR2 LQKENI. The length of the CDR3 is 14 residues. The V and J ends lost 0 bases and 7 bases, in that order; junction bases with no gene match: 5.

This sequence joins TRBV28 and TRBJ2-7; D perhaps matches TRBD2 (6 bases). Germline V gene data show CDR1 as MDHEN and CDR2 as SYDVKM. The CDR3 extends over 13 amino acids. Trimming removed 8 bases from V and 0 bases from J, with 11 bases in between. In nucleotides, the CDR3 is TGTGCCAGCTTACGGGGGAGCTCCTACGAGCAGTACTTC. Translation gives CASLRGSSYEQYF. The whole variable domain, filled in from reference TRBV28 and TRBJ2-7, reads DVKVTQSSRYLVKRTGEKVFLECVQDMDHENMFWYRQDPGLGLRLIYFSYDVKMKEKGDIPEGYSVSREKKERFSLILESASTNQTSMYLCASLRGSSYEQYFGPGTRLTVT.

The chain carries TRBV27 and TRBJ2-3, with 13 bases lining up with TRBD2. The CDR3 covers 16 residues. J lost 4 bases, V lost 5 bases, and 6 bases had no gene match. In germline, CDR1 is MNHEY, CDR2 SMNVEV (reference sequence). The CDR3 region has the DNA TGTGCCAGCAGTCCCGGACTAGCGGGAGTACCAGATACGCAGTATTTT. It yields the protein CASSPGLAGVPDTQYF.

V usage is TRBV7-9 and J usage is TRBJ1-1; 9 bases fit TRBD1. After removal of 3 bases from V and 5 bases from J, the junction contained 7 bases not matched to a gene. CDR1 is SEHNR and CDR2 is FQNEAQ in the germline V gene (reference sequence). The CDR3 runs to 15 residues. DNA for the CDR3: TGTGCCAGCAGCTTGAGGGGGACAGGGCGGACTGAAGCTTTCTTT. Translating it yields CASSLRGTGRTEAFF.

The gene calls are TRBV15 and TRBJ1-6, with D hard to call. The ends were cut back, 1 base at V and 7 bases at J, with 11 bases in the middle. The germline V gene has CDR1 LNHNV and CDR2 YYDKDF (reference sequence). CDR3 size: 15 residues. The CDR3 DNA reads as TGTGCCACCAGCAGAGGGATAGCTGGGAATTCACCCCTCCACTTT. Translating gives CATSRGIAGNSPLHF.

The chain employs TRBV5-6 and TRBJ2-5, with D possibly TRBD1 on 5 matching bases. V was cut by 2 bases and J by 5 bases, with 22 bases left in between. The CDR3 contains 17 residues. Looked up from germline, CDR1 is SGHDT and CDR2 is YYEEEE. CDR3 sequence: CASSFRSAGTSGETQYF. The CDR3 nucleotides are TGTGCCAGCAGCTTTAGGTCAGCTGGCACTTCAGGGGAGACCCAGTACTTC.

The chain is built from TRBV4-3 and TRBJ1-3; D is ambiguous. This CDR3 has 14 amino acids. V was clipped by 0 bases and J by 4 bases, with 7 bases between them. CDR1 LGHNA and CDR2 YSLEER come from the germline V gene. The CDR3 sequence is CASSQDLSGNTIYF. The CDR3 region has the DNA TGCGCCAGCAGCCAAGATCTTAGCGGAAACACCATATATTTT.